Following are 9 T cell receptor beta chains from one sample sequenced in a study of T cells after yellow fever vaccination. TCRdb processed the 5' RACE reads anew with MiXCR; each CDR3 protein has one entry. The repertoire holds over 45,000 distinct CDR3 sequences, with about 5% as singletons. The source material was PBMCs, either bulk or a sorted T-cell subset (CD4+, CD8+, memory, or dextramer-sorted; not recorded which), sampled on the day of the yellow fever booster vaccination. The receptor source for this set is a man in his late teens or twenties who received the YFV17D yellow fever vaccine.

The genes are TRBV9 and TRBJ2-3; TRBD2 might be the D (6 bases). V was clipped by 3 bases and J by 5 bases, with 25 bases between them. The CDR3 has 18 residues. Germline CDR1 SGDLS, CDR2 YYNGEE. CDR3 protein: CASSGLPGLKMPGDTQYF. CDR3 coding DNA: TGTGCCAGCAGCGGCCTCCCTGGACTAAAAATGCCGGGAGATACGCAGTATTTT.

The chain recombines TRBV12-3 or TRBV12-4 with TRBJ1-4; D unresolved. Trimming stripped 3 bases from V and 1 base from J, with 6 bases between. The CDR3 is made up of 14 amino acids. The CDR3 nucleotides are TGTGCCAGCAGTTTTCGGGGAACTAATGAAAAACTGTTTTTT. Amino acids: CASSFRGTNEKLFF.

At least ten counts were recorded for this clonotype. The chain employs TRBV12-3 or TRBV12-4 and TRBJ1-2; 8 bases align to TRBD1. This CDR3 is built from 15 residues. V was pared by 4 bases and J by 8 bases, with 12 bases of the junction left unmatched. The CDR3 bases are TGTGCCAGCAGTTCAAGGACAGGGCTGAATCAGGGCTACACCTTC. Its translation is CASSSRTGLNQGYTF.

This clonotype was detected ten times or more. V gene TRBV15 combines with J gene TRBJ2-5; TRBD1 matches 7 bases. V lost 3 bases and J lost 0; bases outside the gene matches: 7. CDR1 and CDR2 from the germline V gene are LNHNV and YYDKDF (reference sequence). The CDR3 covers 16 residues. This chain's CDR3 is CATSSPGTANQETQYF. The CDR3 DNA follows: TGTGCCACCAGCAGTCCTGGGACAGCCAACCAAGAGACCCAGTACTTC.

The V call is TRBV7-2, the J call TRBJ1-2; possibly TRBD1 for D (5 bases). CDR3 length: 12 residues. Deletions cut 5 bases from V and 6 bases from J, with 10 bases between. Germline loops: CDR1 SGHTA, CDR2 FQGNSA. CDR3 region: CASSPAGNGYTF. The CDR3 DNA reads TGTGCCAGCAGCCCCGCAGGGAATGGCTACACCTTC.

This clonotype was seen ten or more times. The rearrangement joins TRBV28 to TRBJ1-2; D uncertain. Germline CDR1 and CDR2: MDHEN and SYDVKM. The V end lost 3 bases, the J end lost 8 bases, and 19 bases lay between the germline ends. The CDR3 totals 15 residues. For the CDR3, the DNA is TGTGCCAGCAGTTTGATCCCCGGTCCGAGTGGCGGCTACACCTTC. Its translation: CASSLIPGPSGGYTF.

This clonotype has ten or more counts. V usage is TRBV7-3 and J usage is TRBJ2-2; D gene ambiguous. The V gene lost 3 bases and the J gene lost 1 base, with 6 bases spanning the gap. The CDR3 loop spans 14 amino acids. Per the germline V gene, CDR1 is SGHTA and CDR2 is FQGTGA. The CDR3 bases are TGTGCCAGCAGCTTCGGCAGGAACACCGGGGAGCTGTTTTTT. This encodes CASSFGRNTGELFF.

The rearrangement uses TRBV7-9 and TRBJ2-5; TRBD2 is a possible D gene (6 bases). Trimming removed 0 bases at V and 2 bases at J, with 7 bases between. The CDR3 length is 14 residues. Germline V gene sequence: CDR1 SEHNR, CDR2 FQNEAQ (reference sequence). The CDR3 spells CASSLAGGQETQYF. The CDR3, as DNA: TGTGCCAGCAGCTTAGCGGGGGGACAAGAGACCCAGTACTTC.

In its sample, this clonotype was seen many times. The chain recombines TRBV4-3 with TRBJ2-7; 7 nucleotides align to TRBD2. With V trimmed by 4 bases and J by 2 bases, 11 bases remained unmatched. Germline V gives CDR1 LGHNA, CDR2 YSLEER. This CDR3 spans 16 amino acids. Written as DNA, the CDR3 is TGCGCCAGCAGCCCCTGGGGGGGGGATGGCCCCTACGAGCAGTACTTC. Protein sequence: CASSPWGGDGPYEQYF.